This T cell receptor (beta chain) was captured by sequencing in a study of graft-versus-host responses after intestinal transplantation. The study's findings and limits: Levels of circulating GvH clones at their peak were associated with early post-transplant HvG declines.

The protocol was immunoSEQ multiplex PCR, while the TCRdb copy is restricted to in-frame clones and leaves out a portion. The data hold some 64,000 clones, with over 90% observed a single time. A word on this clone: Its cognate antigen is unknown.

Trimming left V 0 bases short and J 7 bases short, with 15 bases between. In germline, CDR1 is KGHSY, CDR2 FQNENV. The CDR3 has 15 amino acids. The chain couples TRBV16 to TRBJ1-1, with D possibly TRBD1 on 6 matching bases. The material sequenced was unstimulated CD8+ T cells sorted from spleen or lymph node cells, taken before transplant. This sequence originates from a human donor who was the organ donor for an intestinal transplant. The CDR3 protein is CASSQSSRGAVEAFF. DNA for the CDR3: TGTGCCAGCAGCCAATCCTCGCGGGGGGCGGTTGAAGCTTTCTTT.